The 5 T cell receptor beta chains below come from one sample, sequenced in a study of shared clonotypes between healthy human individuals. The repertoire was sequenced with immunoSEQ multiplex PCR; TCRdb's copy has only in-frame clones and lacks some. The sample records more than 1.2 million clones, less than 99% being singletons. Sequencing was performed on naive CD4+ T cells sorted from blood. Subset denoted: CD45RA+ positively selected. The source is a man under 40 in good health.

V usage is TRBV19 and J usage is TRBJ1-2; 7 positions match TRBD1. V shed 4 bases and J 5 bases; nucleotides not matched to a gene: 16. Germline V gives CDR1 LNHDA, CDR2 SQIVND (reference sequence). The CDR3 is 17 amino acids. CDR3 loop: CASSTTGADPQYYGYTF. The CDR3 bases are TGTGCCAGTAGTACTACAGGGGCAGATCCCCAATATTATGGCTACACCTTC. The entire variable domain, with the rest obtained from reference TRBV19 and TRBJ1-2, is as follows: DGGITQSPKYLFRKEGQNVTLSCEQNLNHDAMYWYRQDPGQGLRLIYYSQIVNDFQKGDIAEGYSVSREKKESFPLTVTSAQKNPTAFYLCASSTTGADPQYYGYTFGSGTRLTVV.

The rearrangement links TRBV9 to TRBJ2-7; 8 bases map to TRBD2. Germline CDR1 and CDR2: SGDLS and YYNGEE. With 5 bases clipped from V and 7 bases from J, the junction kept 8 bases outside the gene matches. CDR3 length: 13 residues. The CDR3 DNA sequence: TGTGCCAGCAGACTTAGCGGGATCGGAGAGCAGTACTTC. Amino acids: CASRLSGIGEQYF.

This chain connects TRBV5-1 to TRBJ2-7, with D tentatively TRBD2 (5 bases). The germline CDR1 and CDR2 sequences are SGHRS and YFSETQ. V was shortened by 4 bases and J by 2 bases, with 19 bases between the two germline ends. The CDR3 has 16 amino acids. Here the CDR3 reads CASSRETGPGTYEQYF. The DNA for the CDR3 is TGCGCCAGCAGCAGAGAAACCGGGCCCGGGACCTACGAGCAGTACTTC.

The chain employs TRBV2 and TRBJ1-2; 7 positions agree with TRBD1. The CDR3 runs 15 residues. Germline-derived CDR1 and CDR2 are SNHLY and FYNNEI. The V segment lost 9 bases and the J segment 7 bases; nucleotides outside the gene matches: 17. The CDR3 spells CARNSQSRGLGGYTF. Here the CDR3 DNA reads TGTGCCAGGAACAGTCAAAGCAGGGGGTTAGGTGGCTACACCTTC. The variable domain in full, completed from reference TRBV2 and TRBJ1-2, reads EPEVTQTPSHQVTQMGQEVILRCVPISNHLYFYWYRQILGQKVEFLVSFYNNEISEKSEIFDDQFSVERPDGSNFTLKIRSTKLEDSAMYFCARNSQSRGLGGYTFGSGTRLTVV.

This chain uses TRBV2 with TRBJ1-5, with D possibly being TRBD1 (6 bases). Trimming removed 8 bases at V and 1 base at J, with 21 bases between. The CDR3 runs to 17 residues. Germline loops: CDR1 SNHLY, CDR2 FYNNEI. CDR3 in DNA: TGTGCCAGCGGTCTCGGGGAGGGGGGCCGGAGCAATCAGCCCCAGCATTTT. Protein: CASGLGEGGRSNQPQHF.